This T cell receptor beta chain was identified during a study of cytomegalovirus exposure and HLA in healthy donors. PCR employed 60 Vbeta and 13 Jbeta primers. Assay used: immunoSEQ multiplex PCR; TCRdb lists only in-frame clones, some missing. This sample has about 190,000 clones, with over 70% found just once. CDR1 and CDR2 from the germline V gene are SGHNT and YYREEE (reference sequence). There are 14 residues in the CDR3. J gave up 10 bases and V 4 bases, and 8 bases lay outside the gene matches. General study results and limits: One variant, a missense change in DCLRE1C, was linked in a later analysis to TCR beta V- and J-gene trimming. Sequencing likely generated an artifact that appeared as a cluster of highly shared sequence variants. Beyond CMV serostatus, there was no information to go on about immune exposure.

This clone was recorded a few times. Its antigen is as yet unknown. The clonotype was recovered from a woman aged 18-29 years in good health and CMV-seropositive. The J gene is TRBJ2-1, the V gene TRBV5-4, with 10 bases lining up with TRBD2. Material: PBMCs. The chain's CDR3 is CASSGERGGGEQFF. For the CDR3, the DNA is TGTGCCAGCAGCGGGGAGCGGGGGGGTGGGGAGCAGTTCTTC.